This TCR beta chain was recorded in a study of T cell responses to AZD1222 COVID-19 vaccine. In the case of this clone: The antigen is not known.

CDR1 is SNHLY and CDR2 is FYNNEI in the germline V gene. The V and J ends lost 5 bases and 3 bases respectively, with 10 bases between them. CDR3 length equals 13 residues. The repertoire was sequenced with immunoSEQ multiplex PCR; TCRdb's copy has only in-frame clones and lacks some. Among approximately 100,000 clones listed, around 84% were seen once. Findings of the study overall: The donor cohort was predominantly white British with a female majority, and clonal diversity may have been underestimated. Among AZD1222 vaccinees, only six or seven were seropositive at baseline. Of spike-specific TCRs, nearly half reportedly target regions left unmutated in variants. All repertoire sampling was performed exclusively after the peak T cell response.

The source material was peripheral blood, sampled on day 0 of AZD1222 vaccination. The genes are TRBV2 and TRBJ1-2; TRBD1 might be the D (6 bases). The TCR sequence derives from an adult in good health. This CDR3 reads CASSPQGYYGYTF. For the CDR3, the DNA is TGTGCCAGCAGTCCACAGGGTTACTATGGCTACACCTTC. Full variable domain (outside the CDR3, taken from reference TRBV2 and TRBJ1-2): EPEVTQTPSHQVTQMGQEVILRCVPISNHLYFYWYRQILGQKVEFLVSFYNNEISEKSEIFDDQFSVERPDGSNFTLKIRSTKLEDSAMYFCASSPQGYYGYTFGSGTRLTVV.